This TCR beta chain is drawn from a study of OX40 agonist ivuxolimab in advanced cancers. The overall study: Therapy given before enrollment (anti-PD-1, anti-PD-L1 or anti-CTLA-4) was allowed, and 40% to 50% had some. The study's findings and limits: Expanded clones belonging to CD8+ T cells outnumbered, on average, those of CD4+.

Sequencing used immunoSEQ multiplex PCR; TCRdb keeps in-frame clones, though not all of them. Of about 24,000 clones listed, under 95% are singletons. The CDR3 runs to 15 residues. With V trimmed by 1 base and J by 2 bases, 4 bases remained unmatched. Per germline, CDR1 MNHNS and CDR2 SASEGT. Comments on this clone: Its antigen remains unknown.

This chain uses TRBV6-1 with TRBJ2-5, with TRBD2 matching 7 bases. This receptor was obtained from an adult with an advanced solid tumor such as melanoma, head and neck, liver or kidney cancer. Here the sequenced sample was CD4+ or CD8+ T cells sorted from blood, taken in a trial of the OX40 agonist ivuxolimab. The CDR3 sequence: CASSEGGEGQETQYF. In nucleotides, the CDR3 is TGTGCCAGCAGTGAAGGGGGGGAGGGACAAGAGACCCAGTACTTC.